One and the same sample provided the 2 T cell receptor beta chains below, sequenced in a study of shared clonotypes between healthy human individuals. Measured with immunoSEQ multiplex PCR; TCRdb has only the in-frame clones, and not every one. The data show 2 million to 3 million clones, approximately 93% seen once. Sequenced input: naive CD4+ T cells from PBMCs. Sample subset: CD45RA+ positively selected. The receptors here all came from a man aged 18 to 30 in good health. Some clones in this sample may be carry-over from other donors' samples.

The chain carries TRBV28 and TRBJ2-7; the D gene is possibly TRBD1 (6 bases). CDR3 length: 16 amino acids. V lost 4 bases to trimming and J lost 2 bases, with 18 bases between them. Germline V lookup: CDR1 MDHEN, CDR2 SYDVKM. CDR3 in DNA: TGTGCCAGCAGTTCCAGGACAGCCCGTTCCCCCTACGAGCAGTACTTC. Its protein is CASSSRTARSPYEQYF.

The J gene is TRBJ2-1, the V gene TRBV15; 14 nucleotides match TRBD2. CDR3 length equals 19 residues. Germline V gene lookup returns CDR1 LNHNV and CDR2 YYDKDF (reference sequence). Trimming at V came to 2 bases and at J to 4 bases, leaving 10 bases not matched to a gene. This CDR3 is CATSRKTGTSGRRYNEQFF. The CDR3 DNA reads TGTGCCACCAGCAGAAAAACCGGGACTAGCGGGAGAAGGTACAATGAGCAGTTCTTC. The full variable domain, rest sourced from reference TRBV15 and TRBJ2-1, is DAMVIQNPRYQVTQFGKPVTLSCSQTLNHNVMYWYQQKSSQAPKLLFHYYDKDFNNEADTPDNFQSRRPNTSFCFLDIRSPGLGDTAMYLCATSRKTGTSGRRYNEQFFGPGTRLTVL.